This is a list of T cell receptor beta chains from one sample in a study of T cell responses to AZD1222 COVID-19 vaccine. Data came from immunoSEQ multiplex PCR; TCRdb stores just in-frame clones and leaves some out. The sample holds approximately 120,000 clones, 85% to 90% seen once. Sequences were derived from peripheral blood, sampled 28 days after the second AZD1222 dose. The receptors were sampled from an adult who received the AZD1222 COVID-19 vaccine. Both conserved end residues are part of each CDR3. A D gene is named only where the DNA matches it firmly. Some rows mark clone size as missing; the rest say once, few, many or name a class of expanded clone.

V: TRBV18
J: TRBJ2-1
size: once
D: TRBD1
DNA: TGTGCCAGCTCACCGGACAGGGTTTGGGGTAGCAATGAGCAGTTCTTC
CDR3: CASSPDRVWGSNEQFF

V: TRBV7-9
J: TRBJ2-3
size: NA
D: NA
DNA: TGTGCCAGCAGCCCTTACGGCGGACCAGATACGCAGTATTTT
CDR3: CASSPYGGPDTQYF

V: TRBV5-1
J: TRBJ1-1
size: NA
D: NA
DNA: TGCGCCAGCAGCTTGGGAGGGGGGTTGACTGAAGCTTTCTTT
CDR3: CASSLGGGLTEAFF

V: TRBV4-2
J: TRBJ1-5
size: once
D: NA
DNA: TGTGCCAGCAGCCAAGAACTCGCCAATCAGCCCCAGCATTTT
CDR3: CASSQELANQPQHF

V: TRBV3-1/TRBV3-2
J: TRBJ1-2
size: NA
D: NA
DNA: TGTGCCAGCAGCCAAGATTGGGGCTTAGGCTACACCTTC
CDR3: CASSQDWGLGYTF

V: TRBV19
J: TRBJ2-7
size: NA
D: NA
DNA: TGTGCCAGTAGTATAAGAGTGTTAGGACCTCAATACTCCTACGAGCAGTACTTC
CDR3: CASSIRVLGPQYSYEQYF

V: TRBV19
J: TRBJ2-7
size: NA
D: NA
DNA: TGTGCCACCCAGGGGTTCCGGGAGCAGTACTTC
CDR3: CATQGFREQYF

V: TRBV18
J: TRBJ2-7
size: NA
D: TRBD1
DNA: TGTGCCAGCTCACCACCATGGGACAGGGGTGTCGACGAGCAGTACTTC
CDR3: CASSPPWDRGVDEQYF

V: TRBV18
J: TRBJ1-1
size: NA
D: NA
DNA: TGTGCCAGCTCACAAACCGGGACCGAGAACACTGAAGCTTTCTTT
CDR3: CASSQTGTENTEAFF

V: TRBV28
J: TRBJ1-2
size: NA
D: TRBD1
DNA: TGTGCCAGCAGTTTTTATTGGTACGGGACAGGGGATTATGGCTACACCTTC
CDR3: CASSFYWYGTGDYGYTF

V: TRBV5-6
J: TRBJ1-5
size: NA
D: NA
DNA: TGTGCCAGCAGCTTGTCAGGTCCGGGCAATCAGCCCCAGCATTTT
CDR3: CASSLSGPGNQPQHF

V: TRBV7-2
J: TRBJ2-3
size: NA
D: NA
DNA: TGTGCCAGCAGCTCCTCGTCCGCTAGCACAGATACGCAGTATTTT
CDR3: CASSSSSASTDTQYF